What follows are 15 T cell receptor beta chains derived from one specimen sequenced in a study of cytomegalovirus exposure and HLA in healthy donors. PCR amplification relied on 60 Vbeta primers (plus 13 Jbeta primers). Some clones are missing from TCRdb's copy, which holds only in-frame ones; the method was immunoSEQ multiplex PCR. The sample lists about 94,000 clones; approximately 77% were seen once. Sequencing input: PBMCs. All receptors derive from a human donor in good health.

The chain combines TRBV6-6 with TRBJ1-1; 9 bases map to TRBD1. V trimming: 11 bases; J trimming: 3 bases; junction bases outside the gene matches: 10. This CDR3 comprises 14 residues. Germline V CDR1 and CDR2: MNHNY, SVGAGI (reference sequence). For the CDR3, the DNA is TGTGCCGGCGGGGACAGGGCATCGGACACTGAAGCTTTCTTT. Translation gives CAGGDRASDTEAFF.

The rearrangement uses TRBV15 and TRBJ2-7; TRBD1 aligns across 7 bases. V lost 0 bases and J lost 2; bases outside the gene matches: 10. Germline assignment: CDR1 LNHNV and CDR2 YYDKDF (reference sequence). This CDR3 contains 17 residues. The CDR3 sequence is CATSREAMTGTPYEQYF. CDR3 sequence (DNA): TGTGCCACCAGCAGAGAGGCCATGACAGGGACGCCCTACGAGCAGTACTTC.

The rearrangement uses TRBV12-2 and TRBJ2-3; the table's D call of TRBD2 was not tested on the DNA. TRBV12-2 represents a pseudogene. This CDR3 has 14 amino acids. This CDR3 reads CASRPRLATDTQYF. The CDR3, as DNA: TGTGCAAGTCGCCCTCGGCTAGCGACAGATACGCAGTATTTT.

This clone was detected once. The chain recombines TRBV7-2 with TRBJ2-7; TRBD2 might be the D (5 bases). The CDR3 length is 16 residues. Trimming removed 5 bases at V and 1 base at J, with 18 bases between. Germline lookup yields CDR1 SGHTA and CDR2 FQGNSA. CDR3 residues: CASSVVSASGSYEQYF. The CDR3 DNA reads TGTGCCAGCAGCGTGGTTTCGGCTTCGGGGTCCTACGAGCAGTACTTC.

The gene calls are TRBV4-3 and TRBJ1-2; D unclear. The germline V gene has CDR1 LGHNA and CDR2 YSLEER. The CDR3 loop spans 14 amino acids. V lost 0 bases, J lost 4 bases, and 9 bases lay in between. The CDR3 bases are TGCGCCAGCAGCCAAGATTCAGGATCCTATGGCTACACCTTC. This codes for CASSQDSGSYGYTF.

The genes are TRBV2 and TRBJ1-1; D is possibly TRBD1 (5 bases). There are 13 residues in the CDR3. V was clipped by 1 base and J by 11 bases, with 14 bases between them. The V gene's germline CDR1 is SNHLY and CDR2 FYNNEI. For the CDR3, the DNA is TGTGCCAGCAGTGAAGGGGGCGGCCAGAAGGCTTTCTTT. This codes for CASSEGGGQKAFF.

The chain has TRBV11-2 and TRBJ1-2; 7 bases are shared with TRBD1. Trimming at V came to 1 base and at J to 4 bases, leaving 3 bases not matched to a gene. The germline gives CDR1 SGHAT, CDR2 FQNNGV. This CDR3 is built from 14 residues. Here the CDR3 DNA reads TGTGCCAGCAGCTTAGGTCGGACAGGCTATGGCTACACCTTC. Amino acid sequence: CASSLGRTGYGYTF.

This clone was detected only a few times. The rearrangement joins TRBV6-5 to TRBJ2-1; a possible D gene is TRBD1 (6 bases). CDR3 length equals 13 residues. Trimming removed 7 bases at V and 7 bases at J, with 14 bases between. CDR1 and CDR2 from the germline V gene are MNHEY and SVGAGI. The CDR3 loop reads CASTQGGGNEQFF. The CDR3 DNA is TGTGCCAGCACCCAAGGGGGTGGTAATGAGCAGTTCTTC.

The chain recombines TRBV5-6 with TRBJ1-2; the D gene is possibly TRBD1 (5 bases). This CDR3 has 13 residues. V was shortened by 7 bases and J by 7 bases, with 17 bases between the two germline ends. CDR1 SGHDT and CDR2 YYEEEE come from the germline V gene. The CDR3 sequence is CASRNSGGAGYTF. As DNA, the CDR3 is TGTGCCAGCCGAAACTCGGGAGGGGCTGGCTACACCTTC. Variable domain in full (rest from reference TRBV5-6 and TRBJ1-2): DAGVTQSPTHLIKTRGQQVTLRCSPKSGHDTVSWYQQALGQGPQFIFQYYEEEERQRGNFPDRFSGHQFPNYSSELNVNALLLGDSALYLCASRNSGGAGYTFGSGTRLTVV.

The chain recombines TRBV6-6 with TRBJ2-7; TRBD1 matches at 7 bases. The V segment lost 6 bases and the J segment 2 bases; nucleotides outside the gene matches: 10. CDR3 length: 15 residues. Germline CDR1 reads MNHNY; CDR2 reads SVGAGI (reference sequence). CDR3 amino acids: CASSPRETGTYEQYF. CDR3 sequence (DNA): TGTGCCAGCAGCCCCCGCGAGACAGGGACCTACGAGCAGTACTTC.

The J gene is TRBJ2-3, the V gene TRBV9, with TRBD2 matching 8 bases. The J segment lost 1 base and the V segment lost 3 bases, leaving 4 bases of the junction unmatched. The CDR3 extends over 15 amino acids. The germline CDR1 and CDR2 sequences are SGDLS and YYNGEE. CDR3 loop: CASSGGAGGTDTQYF. The CDR3 nucleotides read TGTGCCAGCAGCGGAGGAGCGGGGGGCACAGATACGCAGTATTTT.

The chain combines TRBV19 with TRBJ2-1; 7 bases line up with TRBD2. CDR3 length: 14 residues. V trimming: 6 bases; J trimming: 4 bases; junction bases outside the gene matches: 6. CDR1 is LNHDA, CDR2 SQIVND, per germline (reference sequence). CDR3 protein: CASSGSSGYNEQFF. CDR3 sequence (DNA): TGTGCCAGTAGCGGGTCTAGCGGTTACAATGAGCAGTTCTTC.

The V call is TRBV7-2, the J call TRBJ2-3; no clear D gene. The CDR3 loop spans 13 amino acids. Trimming took off 0 bases at V and 4 bases at J, with 5 bases between the two ends. Germline V gives CDR1 SGHTA, CDR2 FQGNSA. CDR3 DNA: TGTGCCAGCAGCTTAGCGAGGCCAGATACGCAGTATTTT. It specifies CASSLARPDTQYF.

V is TRBV28 and J is TRBJ1-2, with a tentative D call TRBD1 (5 bases). Per germline, CDR1 MDHEN and CDR2 SYDVKM. This CDR3 contains 15 residues. Trimming shortened V by 8 bases and J by 6 bases, and 22 bases separated the two germline ends. The CDR3 nucleotides read TGTGCCAGCGGACTAATCGGACGGGGGGAGGATGGCTACACCTTC. Amino acids: CASGLIGRGEDGYTF.

The chain has TRBV25-1 and TRBJ1-2; 7 bases line up with TRBD1. V trimming: 5 bases; J trimming: 4 bases; junction bases outside the gene matches: 10. The CDR3 runs to 15 residues. Germline V CDR1 and CDR2: MGHDK, SYGVNS. The CDR3 here is CASSREGQALYGYTF. The CDR3 DNA reads TGTGCCAGCAGTAGAGAAGGACAGGCCCTCTATGGCTACACCTTC.